This TCR beta chain was profiled in a study of neoadjuvant anti-PD-1 for oral cavity cancer. Study-wide results and limits: Pretreatment Treg/Th17 ratio correlated inversely with post-treatment tumor clonality. Larger post-treatment preexisting tumor clones tracked with greater tumor shrinkage.

Trimming pared 8 bases from V and 5 bases from J, leaving 13 bases between. The CDR3 length is 12 residues. Germline CDR1 reads MNHEY; CDR2 reads SMNVEV (reference sequence). Some clones are missing from TCRdb's copy, which holds only in-frame ones; the method was immunoSEQ multiplex PCR. The top ten clones hold more than 15% of a sample with more than 30,000 clones, around 40% of them seen once. This clone appeared a few times. Its antigen is not known. As for time point: after neoadjuvant nivolumab, at surgical resection. This TCR was recovered from a person between 40 and 85 years old with oral cavity squamous cell carcinoma. Sequenced here: tumor tissue, sampled after nivolumab (anti-PD-1) treatment. The rearrangement joins TRBV27 to TRBJ2-7, with a possible D match to TRBD2 (6 bases). The CDR3 loop is CASGRGRNEQYF. The CDR3 DNA is TGTGCCAGCGGCCGGGGGAGAAACGAGCAGTACTTC.